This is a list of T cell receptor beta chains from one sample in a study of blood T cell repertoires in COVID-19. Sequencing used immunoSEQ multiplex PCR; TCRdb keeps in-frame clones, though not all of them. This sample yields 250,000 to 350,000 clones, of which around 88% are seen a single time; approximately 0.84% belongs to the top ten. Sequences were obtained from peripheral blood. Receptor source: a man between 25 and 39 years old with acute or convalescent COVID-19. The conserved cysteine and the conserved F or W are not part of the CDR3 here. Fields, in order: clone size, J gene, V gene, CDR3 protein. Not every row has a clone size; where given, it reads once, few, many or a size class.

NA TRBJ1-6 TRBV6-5 ASSSRTGMYNSPLH
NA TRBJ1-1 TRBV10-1 ASSVGPRTNTEAF
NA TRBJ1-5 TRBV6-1 ASSDHRGVPNQPQH
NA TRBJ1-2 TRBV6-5 ASSYLDRTNHGYT
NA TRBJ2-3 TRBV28 ASSLYPTAGGDTQY
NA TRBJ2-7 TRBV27 ASHPLWGLPAYEQY
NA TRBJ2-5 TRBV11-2 ASSLDFAGETQY
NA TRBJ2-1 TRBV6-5 AARQPGGTYNEQF
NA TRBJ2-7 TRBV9 ASSVGLASSYEQY
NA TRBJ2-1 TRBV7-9 ASSLASGRFNEQF
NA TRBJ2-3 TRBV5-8 ASSLGVVAASTDTQY
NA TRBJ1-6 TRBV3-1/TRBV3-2 ASSQEIGAPLH
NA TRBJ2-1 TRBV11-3 ASSLRERGRNEQF
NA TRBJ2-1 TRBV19 ASSRSPTSGSEQF
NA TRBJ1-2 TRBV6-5 ASSYSFGTGGGYT
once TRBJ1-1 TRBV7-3 ASSQTGGEAF
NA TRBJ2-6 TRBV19 ASKRRATGANVLT
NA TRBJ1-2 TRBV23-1 ASVHDRVLYGYT
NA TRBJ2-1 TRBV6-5 ASSQPKTGGSEQF
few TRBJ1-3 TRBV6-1 ASSEAQGNTIY
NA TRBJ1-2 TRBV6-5 ASRGEGPGGYT
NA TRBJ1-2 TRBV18 ASSPQGGLNGYT
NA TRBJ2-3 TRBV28 ASSVPSTDTQY
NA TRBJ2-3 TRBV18 ASSPRRTSGSADTQY
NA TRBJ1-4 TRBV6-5 ASSKTQGLNEKLF
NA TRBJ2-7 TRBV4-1 ASSLAATASYEQY